A single sample gave rise to the 15 T cell receptor beta chains below, sequenced in a study of memory CD4+ T cells and cytomegalovirus serostatus. Sequenced by immunoSEQ multiplex PCR; TCRdb stores in-frame clones only, minus some. The profile shows roughly 86,000 clones, about four fifths of them singletons. Single viable CD3+CD4+CD8-CD45RO+ cells were sorted as the memory CD4+ T cells. What was sequenced was memory CD4+ T cells from blood. The source is an adult in good health and CMV-seropositive.

The chain couples TRBV4-2 to TRBJ1-5; 8 bases line up with TRBD1. Germline-derived CDR1 and CDR2 are LGHNA and YNFKEQ. Trimming at V came to 4 bases and at J to 0 bases, leaving 11 bases not matched to a gene. There are 18 residues in the CDR3. CDR3 region: CASSPELDRAYSNQPQHF. CDR3 nucleotide sequence: TGTGCCAGCAGCCCAGAACTGGACAGGGCCTATAGCAATCAGCCCCAGCATTTT.

This chain links TRBV6-5 with TRBJ1-2; TRBD1 might be the D (5 bases). CDR3 length: 14 residues. The V gene's germline CDR1 is MNHEY and CDR2 SVGAGI. Deletions cut 2 bases from V and 2 bases from J, with 9 bases between. The CDR3 protein is CASSYGGKNYGYTF. The CDR3 bases are TGTGCCAGCAGTTACGGGGGGAAGAACTATGGCTACACCTTC.

The gene calls are TRBV19 and TRBJ2-7, with 11 positions matching TRBD1. The CDR3 loop spans 15 amino acids. The germline CDR1 and CDR2 sequences are LNHDA and SQIVND (reference sequence). The V segment lost 6 bases and the J segment 7 bases; nucleotides outside the gene matches: 11. This CDR3 is CASRRGTGGTWEQYF. The CDR3 DNA reads as TGTGCCAGTAGAAGGGGGACAGGGGGAACGTGGGAGCAGTACTTC.

CDR3 nucleotide sequence: TGTGCCAGTAGGCTCGACGGCGATAGCAATCAGCCCCAGCATTTT. Residues: CASRLDGDSNQPQHF. The rearrangement joins TRBV19 to TRBJ1-5; D remains unclear. CDR1 is LNHDA, CDR2 SQIVND, per germline (reference sequence). CDR3 length: 15 residues. V was trimmed by 6 bases and J by 0 bases, leaving 12 bases between them.

The genes are TRBV5-6 and TRBJ1-2; D uncertain. The V end was cut by 3 bases, the J end by 2 bases, with 8 bases between. Germline lookup yields CDR1 SGHDT and CDR2 YYEEEE. This CDR3 contains 13 residues. CDR3 in amino acids: CASSSLGNYGYTF. CDR3 DNA sequence: TGTGCCAGCAGCTCCCTTGGAAACTATGGCTACACCTTC.

This clone came up a few times. This chain connects TRBV27 to TRBJ2-3; perhaps TRBD1 as D (5 bases). Germline V lookup: CDR1 MNHEY, CDR2 SMNVEV (reference sequence). Between the trimmed V and J ends, which lost 4 bases and 3 bases, there was a span of 11 bases. The CDR3 sequence is 14 residues long. The CDR3, as DNA: TGTGCCAGCAGTTCAGGGATGGGGACAGATACGCAGTATTTT. Translation: CASSSGMGTDTQYF.

This rearrangement joins TRBV5-1 to TRBJ1-2; D is ambiguous. The germline V gene has CDR1 SGHRS and CDR2 YFSETQ. CDR3 size: 15 residues. Trimming took off 0 bases at V and 3 bases at J, with 12 bases between the two ends. Here the CDR3 reads CASSLEGIADYGYTF. The CDR3, as DNA: TGCGCCAGCAGCTTGGAGGGTATAGCTGACTATGGCTACACCTTC.

The chain carries TRBV30 and TRBJ1-5; possibly TRBD1 for D (6 bases). CDR1 GTSNPN and CDR2 SVGIG come from the germline V gene (reference sequence). V was trimmed by 0 bases and J by 4 bases, leaving 10 bases between them. This CDR3 is built from 14 residues. Written as DNA, the CDR3 is TGTGCCTGGAGTGTAATCAGGGGAAATCAGCCCCAGCATTTT. Translation gives CAWSVIRGNQPQHF.

This chain uses TRBV2 with TRBJ1-1, with TRBD1 as a possible D gene (6 bases). Deletions cut 0 bases from V and 11 bases from J, with 19 bases between. This CDR3 spans 15 amino acids. Germline CDR1 reads SNHLY; CDR2 reads FYNNEI. In nucleotides, the CDR3 is TGTGCCAGCAGTGAAGCAGAGGCAGGGGTCGGTTCGGCTTTCTTT. Amino acids: CASSEAEAGVGSAFF.

This chain uses TRBV28 with TRBJ1-4; D unresolved. Trimming removed 1 base at V and 7 bases at J, with 13 bases between. This CDR3 is 15 amino acids long. Germline loops: CDR1 MDHEN, CDR2 SYDVKM. The CDR3 region is CASSLFGGGGEKLFF. The CDR3 DNA follows: TGTGCCAGCAGTTTATTCGGAGGTGGTGGTGAAAAACTGTTTTTT.

The genes are TRBV7-9 and TRBJ2-7; D is perhaps TRBD2 (5 bases). CDR3 length: 15 amino acids. Looked up from germline, CDR1 is SEHNR and CDR2 is FQNEAQ (reference sequence). V was pared by 3 bases and J by 3 bases, with 15 bases between. CDR3 region: CASSFSLAYLYEQYF. CDR3 sequence (DNA): TGTGCCAGCAGCTTCTCTCTAGCTTATCTCTACGAGCAGTACTTC. The full variable domain, with the rest looked up from reference TRBV7-9 and TRBJ2-7, is DTGVSQNPRHKITKRGQNVTFRCDPISEHNRLYWYRQTLGQGPEFLTYFQNEAQLEKSRLLSDRFSAERPKGSFSTLEIQRTEQGDSAMYLCASSFSLAYLYEQYFGPGTRLTVT.

The genes are TRBV28 and TRBJ2-6; D is undetermined. This CDR3 has 14 residues. V lost 5 bases to trimming and J lost 0 bases, with 5 bases between them. The germline V gene encodes CDR1 MDHEN and CDR2 SYDVKM. The CDR3 reads CASSKNSGANVLTF. CDR3 nucleotides: TGTGCCAGCAGTAAAAACTCTGGGGCCAACGTCCTGACTTTC.

This chain links TRBV4-3 with TRBJ2-5; no reliable D call. Germline V gene sequence: CDR1 LGHNA, CDR2 YSLEER. Trimming cost V 0 bases and J 7 bases, with 9 bases left between them. The CDR3 has 13 amino acids. Here the CDR3 reads CASSQEQPGTQYF. The DNA of the CDR3 is TGCGCCAGCAGCCAAGAGCAACCCGGGACCCAGTACTTC.

This chain joins TRBV2 and TRBJ1-2, with D unresolved. This CDR3 has 12 residues. Germline CDR1 is SNHLY and CDR2 is FYNNEI. Trimming took off 6 bases at V and 7 bases at J, with 12 bases between the two ends. The CDR3 protein is CASSPDRGGYTF. The CDR3, as DNA: TGTGCCAGCAGCCCCGACCGGGGTGGCTACACCTTC.

This clone was observed once. The V call is TRBV27, the J call TRBJ2-4, with D hard to call. The CDR3 length is 11 residues. In germline, CDR1 is MNHEY, CDR2 SMNVEV (reference sequence). V shed 5 bases and J shed 2 bases, with 1 base lying between them. CDR3 in amino acids: CASSPKNIQYF. In nucleotides, the CDR3 is TGTGCCAGCAGTCCCAAAAACATTCAGTACTTC.